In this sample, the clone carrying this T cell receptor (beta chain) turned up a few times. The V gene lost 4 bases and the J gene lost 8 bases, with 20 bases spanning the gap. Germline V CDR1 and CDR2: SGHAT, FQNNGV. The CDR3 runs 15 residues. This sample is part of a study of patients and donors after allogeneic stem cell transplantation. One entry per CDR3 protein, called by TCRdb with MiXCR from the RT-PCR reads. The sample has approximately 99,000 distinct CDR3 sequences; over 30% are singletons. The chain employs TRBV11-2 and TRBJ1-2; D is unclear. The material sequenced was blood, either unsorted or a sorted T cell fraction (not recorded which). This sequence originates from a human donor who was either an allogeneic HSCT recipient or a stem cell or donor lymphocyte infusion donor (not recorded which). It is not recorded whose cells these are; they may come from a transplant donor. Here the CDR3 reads CASSSQAGPGWGYTF. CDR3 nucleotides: TGTGCCAGCAGCTCCCAGGCAGGTCCCGGCTGGGGCTACACCTTC.